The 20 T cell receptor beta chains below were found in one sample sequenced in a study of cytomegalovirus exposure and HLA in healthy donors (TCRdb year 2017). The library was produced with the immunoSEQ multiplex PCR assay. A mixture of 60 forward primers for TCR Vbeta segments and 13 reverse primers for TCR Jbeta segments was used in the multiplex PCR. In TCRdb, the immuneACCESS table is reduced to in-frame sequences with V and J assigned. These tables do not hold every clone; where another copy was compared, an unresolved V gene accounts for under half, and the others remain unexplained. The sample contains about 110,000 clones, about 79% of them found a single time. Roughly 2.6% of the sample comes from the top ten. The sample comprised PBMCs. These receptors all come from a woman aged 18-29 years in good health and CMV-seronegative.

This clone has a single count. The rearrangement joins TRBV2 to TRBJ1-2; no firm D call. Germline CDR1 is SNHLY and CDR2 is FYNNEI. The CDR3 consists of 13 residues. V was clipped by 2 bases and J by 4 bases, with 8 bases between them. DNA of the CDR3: TGTGCCAGCAGTGAACACCGAGGCTATGGCTACACCTTC. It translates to CASSEHRGYGYTF.

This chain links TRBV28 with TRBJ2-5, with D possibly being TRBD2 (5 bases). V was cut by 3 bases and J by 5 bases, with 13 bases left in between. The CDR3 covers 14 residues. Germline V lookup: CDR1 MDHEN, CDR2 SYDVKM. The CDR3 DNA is TGTGCCAGCAGTTTCGGGGTTGCACGGGAGACCCAGTACTTC. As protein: CASSFGVARETQYF.

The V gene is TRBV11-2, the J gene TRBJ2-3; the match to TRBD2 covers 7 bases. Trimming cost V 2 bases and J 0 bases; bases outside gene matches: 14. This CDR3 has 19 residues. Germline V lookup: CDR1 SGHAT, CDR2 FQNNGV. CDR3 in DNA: TGTGCCAGCAGCTTAACCCCCCAAGAGCGGGGAACAAGCACAGATACGCAGTATTTT. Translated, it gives CASSLTPQERGTSTDTQYF.

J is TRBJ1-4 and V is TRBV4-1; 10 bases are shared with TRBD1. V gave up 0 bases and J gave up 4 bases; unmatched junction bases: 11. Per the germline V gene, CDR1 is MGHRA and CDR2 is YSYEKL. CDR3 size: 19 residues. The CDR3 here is CASSQETPAGQGFNEKLFF. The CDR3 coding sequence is TGCGCCAGCAGCCAAGAAACCCCTGCGGGACAGGGGTTTAATGAAAAACTGTTTTTT.

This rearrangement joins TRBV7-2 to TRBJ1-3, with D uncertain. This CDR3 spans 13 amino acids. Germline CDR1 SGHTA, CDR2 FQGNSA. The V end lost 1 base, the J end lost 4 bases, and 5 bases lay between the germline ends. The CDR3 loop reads CASSLDAGNTIYF. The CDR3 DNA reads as TGTGCCAGCAGCTTAGATGCGGGAAACACCATATATTTT.

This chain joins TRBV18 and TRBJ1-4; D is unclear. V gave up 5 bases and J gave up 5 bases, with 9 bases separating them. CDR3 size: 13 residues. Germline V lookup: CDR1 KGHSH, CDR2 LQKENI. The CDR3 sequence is CASSGGWNEKLFF. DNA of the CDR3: TGTGCCAGCTCAGGAGGGTGGAATGAAAAACTGTTTTTT.

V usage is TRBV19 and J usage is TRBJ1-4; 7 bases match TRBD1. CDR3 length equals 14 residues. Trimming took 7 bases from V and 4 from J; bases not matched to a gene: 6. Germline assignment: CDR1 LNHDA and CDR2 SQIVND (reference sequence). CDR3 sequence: CASTGTALNEKLFF. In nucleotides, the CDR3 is TGTGCCAGTACCGGGACAGCGCTTAATGAAAAACTGTTTTTT.

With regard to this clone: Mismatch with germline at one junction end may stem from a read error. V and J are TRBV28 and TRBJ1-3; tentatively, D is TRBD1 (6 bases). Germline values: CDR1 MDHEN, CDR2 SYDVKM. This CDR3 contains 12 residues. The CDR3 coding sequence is TGTGCCAGCAGTAACCCCACAGGGCCGCGCAACTTT. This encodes CASSNPTGPRNF.

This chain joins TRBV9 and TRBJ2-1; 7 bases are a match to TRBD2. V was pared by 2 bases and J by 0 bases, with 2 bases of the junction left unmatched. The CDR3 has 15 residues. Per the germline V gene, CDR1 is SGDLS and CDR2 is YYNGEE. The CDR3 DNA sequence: TGTGCCAGCAGCGTGAGCGGGATCTCCTACAATGAGCAGTTCTTC. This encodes CASSVSGISYNEQFF.

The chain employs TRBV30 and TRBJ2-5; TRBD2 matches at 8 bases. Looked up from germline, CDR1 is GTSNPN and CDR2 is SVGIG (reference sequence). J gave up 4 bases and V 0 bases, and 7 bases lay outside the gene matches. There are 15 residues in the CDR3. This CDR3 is CAWSVNRGGPETQYF. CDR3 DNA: TGTGCCTGGAGTGTAAATCGGGGGGGCCCAGAGACCCAGTACTTC.

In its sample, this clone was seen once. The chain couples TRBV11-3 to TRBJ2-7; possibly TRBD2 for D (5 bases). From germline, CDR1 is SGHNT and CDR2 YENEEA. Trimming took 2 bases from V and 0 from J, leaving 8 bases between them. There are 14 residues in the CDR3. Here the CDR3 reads CASSLRTDSYEQYF. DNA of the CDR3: TGTGCCAGCAGCTTAAGGACTGACTCCTACGAGCAGTACTTC.

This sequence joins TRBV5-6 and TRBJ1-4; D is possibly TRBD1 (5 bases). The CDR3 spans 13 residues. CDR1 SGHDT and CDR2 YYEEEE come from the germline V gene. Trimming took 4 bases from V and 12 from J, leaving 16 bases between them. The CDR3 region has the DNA TGTGCCAGCAGCGTATCGGGGGTTTCAGAACTGTTTTTT. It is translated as CASSVSGVSELFF.

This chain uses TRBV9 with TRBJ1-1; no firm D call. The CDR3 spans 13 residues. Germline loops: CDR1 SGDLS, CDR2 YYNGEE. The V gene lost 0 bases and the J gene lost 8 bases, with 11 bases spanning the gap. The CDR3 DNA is TGTGCCAGCAGCGTAGGCAGTTTTCGAGAAGCTTTCTTT. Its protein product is CASSVGSFREAFF.

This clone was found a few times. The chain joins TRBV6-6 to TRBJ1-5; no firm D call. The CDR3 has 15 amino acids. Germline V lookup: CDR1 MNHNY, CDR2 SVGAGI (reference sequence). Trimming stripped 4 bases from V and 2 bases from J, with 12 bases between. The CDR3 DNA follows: TGTGCCAGCAGTTTTTCCCCGCAGGGCAATCAGCCCCAGCATTTT. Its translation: CASSFSPQGNQPQHF.

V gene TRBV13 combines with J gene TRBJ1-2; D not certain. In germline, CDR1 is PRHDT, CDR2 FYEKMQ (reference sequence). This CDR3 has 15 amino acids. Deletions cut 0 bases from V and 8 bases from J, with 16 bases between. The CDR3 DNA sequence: TGTGCCAGCAGCTTAGGCCCAGGTAGAGGGTTGGGCTACACCTTC. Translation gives CASSLGPGRGLGYTF.

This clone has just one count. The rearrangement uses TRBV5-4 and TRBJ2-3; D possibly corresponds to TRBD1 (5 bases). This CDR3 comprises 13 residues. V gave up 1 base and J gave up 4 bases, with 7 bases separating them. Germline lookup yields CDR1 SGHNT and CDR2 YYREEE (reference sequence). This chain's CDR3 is CASSLRGPDTQYF. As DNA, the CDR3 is TGTGCCAGCAGCTTGAGGGGCCCAGATACGCAGTATTTT.

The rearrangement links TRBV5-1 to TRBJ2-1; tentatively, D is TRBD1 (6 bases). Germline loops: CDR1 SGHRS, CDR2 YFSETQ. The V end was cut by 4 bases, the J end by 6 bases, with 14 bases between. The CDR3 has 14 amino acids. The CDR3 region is CASSNQRGGNEQFF. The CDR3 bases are TGCGCCAGCAGCAACCAGAGAGGGGGCAATGAGCAGTTCTTC.

This CDR3 is CASSQGRSYGYTF. CDR3 in DNA: TGTGCCAGCAGCCAGGGCAGATCCTATGGCTACACCTTC. The chain recombines TRBV25-1 with TRBJ1-2; D may be TRBD1 (5 bases). Trimming removed 6 bases from V and 4 bases from J, with 12 bases in between. Germline-derived CDR1 and CDR2 are MGHDK and SYGVNS. The CDR3 covers 13 residues.

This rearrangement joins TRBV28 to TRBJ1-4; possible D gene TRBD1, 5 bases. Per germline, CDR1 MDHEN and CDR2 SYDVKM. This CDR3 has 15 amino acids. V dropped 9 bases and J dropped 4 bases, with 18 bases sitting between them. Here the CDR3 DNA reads TGTGCCAGTACAAAACTCGGGGGTAATAATGAAAAACTGTTTTTT. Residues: CASTKLGGNNEKLFF.

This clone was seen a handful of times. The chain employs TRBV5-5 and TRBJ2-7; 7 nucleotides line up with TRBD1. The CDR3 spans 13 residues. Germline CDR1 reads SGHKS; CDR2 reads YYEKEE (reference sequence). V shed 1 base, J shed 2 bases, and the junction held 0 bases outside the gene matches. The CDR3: CASSLQGAYEQYF. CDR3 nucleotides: TGTGCCAGCAGCTTGCAGGGGGCCTACGAGCAGTACTTC.